The source of this T cell receptor (beta chain) is a study of response to subunit inactivated influenza vaccine. Whole-study results and caveats: Only a handful of new T cells, the authors suggested, are recruited with each seasonal influenza vaccination.

On this clonotype: Its antigen is not identified.

Germline V CDR1 and CDR2: LGHNA, YNFKEQ. This CDR3 has 15 amino acids. The V and J ends lost 3 bases and 1 base respectively, with 9 bases between them. TCRdb called the RT-PCR reads again in MiXCR, with one record for every CDR3 protein. The data hold some 540,000 distinct CDR3 sequences, with under 30% observed a single time. These sequences were also reported in another study, on T cells expressing NK-cell markers. Per that paper: UMIs were included in TCR beta cDNA generated by 5'RACE template switching. Beta-chain profiling covered CD3+CD56+NKG2C+, CD3+CD56+NKG2C- and CD3+CD56-NKG2C+ sorted subsets. HCMV seropositivity characterized most of the eight sequenced donors, and seronegativity one. As a fraction of CD8+ T cells, dominant NKG2C+ clonotypes reached roughly 1.0-7.5% in six donors.

This clonotype was obtained from a man aged 50-59 years who received an inactivated influenza vaccine. The specimen comprised CD4+ T cells sorted from PBMCs, sampled roughly 13 days after vaccination. The chain combines TRBV4-2 with TRBJ2-2, with D hard to call. CDR3 sequence reads: CASSQETVNTGELFF. Here the CDR3 DNA reads TGTGCCAGCAGCCAGGAGACCGTGAACACCGGGGAGCTGTTTTTT.